This T cell receptor beta chain appears in the sequencing data of a study of T-cell memory formation after mild COVID-19. Study in general: Largely, TCR clusters stayed within a single donor.

TCRdb processed the 5' RACE reads anew with MiXCR; each CDR3 protein has one entry. The profile shows nearly 110,000 distinct CDR3 sequences, 15% to 20% of them singletons. The CDR3 sequence is 15 residues long. CDR1 and CDR2 (germline): DFQATT, SNEGSKA (reference sequence). The V gene end was trimmed by 0 bases and the J gene end by 6 bases; junction bases not matched to a gene: 10. This clonotype showed up just a few times. The material sequenced was PBMCs or a T cell subset sorted from them (not recorded which). The clonotype comes from an adult woman who had mild COVID-19 (a few samples of this study predate the infection). Cell type and time point are not known. This sequence joins TRBV20-1 and TRBJ2-7; TRBD1 agrees at 8 bases. CDR3 coding DNA: TGCAGTGCTAGAGACCCTACAGGGGGGCGTCGCGAGCAGTACTTC. Translation: CSARDPTGGRREQYF.